These 16 T cell receptor beta chains originate from one sample sequenced in a study of response to subunit inactivated influenza vaccine. TCRdb redid the calling of the RT-PCR reads with MiXCR, one entry per CDR3 protein. This sample has about 700,000 distinct CDR3 sequences, with approximately 14% found just once. Sequences were derived from PBMCs from blood, sampled less than 15 days before vaccination. Receptor source: a man aged 50 to 60 who received an inactivated influenza vaccine.

This clonotype was observed a handful of times. The gene calls are TRBV7-2 and TRBJ2-7, with 10 nucleotides matching TRBD2. With 0 bases clipped from V and 7 bases from J, the junction kept 6 bases outside the gene matches. Germline V CDR1 and CDR2: SGHTA, FQGNSA. The length of the CDR3 is 15 residues. CDR3 amino acids: CASSLASGRAGEQYF. CDR3 coding DNA: TGTGCCAGCAGCTTAGCGAGCGGGAGGGCCGGGGAGCAGTACTTC.

This chain connects TRBV4-3 to TRBJ2-5; 8 bases map to TRBD2. The CDR3 extends over 17 amino acids. The germline CDR1 and CDR2 sequences are LGHNA and YSLEER. V gave up 3 bases and J gave up 2 bases; unmatched junction bases: 11. As DNA, the CDR3 is TGCGCCAGCAGCCAGATAGCCTTGGTAGCGGGGCAAGAGACCCAGTACTTC. Protein sequence: CASSQIALVAGQETQYF.

This clonotype has only a few counts. The chain joins TRBV3-1 to TRBJ2-7, with no clear D. CDR1 LGHDT and CDR2 YNNKEL come from the germline V gene (reference sequence). The CDR3 is 16 amino acids. Deletions cut 3 bases from V and 1 base from J, with 16 bases between. The chain's CDR3 is CASSHSPASASYEQYF. The CDR3 DNA reads as TGTGCCAGCAGCCACTCCCCTGCGAGTGCATCCTACGAGCAGTACTTC.

This chain uses TRBV29-1 with TRBJ2-7; 10 nucleotides agree with TRBD2. V gave up 7 bases and J gave up 2 bases; unmatched junction bases: 5. Per germline, CDR1 SQVTM and CDR2 ANQGSEA. The CDR3 is 13 amino acids. The CDR3 spells CSGTAGGTYEQYF. The CDR3 DNA follows: TGCAGCGGCACAGCGGGAGGGACCTACGAGCAGTACTTC.

This sequence joins TRBV4-3 and TRBJ2-1; tentatively, D is TRBD2 (5 bases). The CDR3 extends over 15 amino acids. The germline V gene encodes CDR1 LGHNA and CDR2 YSLEER. V lost 1 base and J 4 bases, leaving 11 bases between the germline ends. Written as DNA, the CDR3 is TGCGCCAGCAGCCAAGCTAGCAGCGCTTACAATGAGCAGTTCTTC. Protein sequence: CASSQASSAYNEQFF.

This rearrangement joins TRBV7-2 to TRBJ1-1; possibly TRBD1 for D (6 bases). This CDR3 is 13 amino acids long. In germline, CDR1 is SGHTA, CDR2 FQGNSA. V lost 5 bases to trimming and J lost 7 bases, with 14 bases between them. CDR3 nucleotides: TGTGCCAGCAGCCTGCAAACACAGGGTGAAGCTTTCTTT. It yields the protein CASSLQTQGEAFF.

V and J are TRBV15 and TRBJ2-1; D possibly matches TRBD1 or TRBD2 (5 bases each). V dropped 0 bases and J dropped 12 bases, with 12 bases sitting between them. There are 13 residues in the CDR3. Germline lookup yields CDR1 LNHNV and CDR2 YYDKDF (reference sequence). For the CDR3, the DNA is TGTGCCACCAGCAGAGATCTGAGGGGAGTGCAGTTCTTC. Its translation is CATSRDLRGVQFF.

The chain uses TRBV5-1 and TRBJ1-2; TRBD1 is a possible D gene (6 bases). The V gene's germline CDR1 is SGHRS and CDR2 YFSETQ. This CDR3 has 12 amino acids. Trimming cost V 4 bases and J 13 bases, with 17 bases left between them. DNA for the CDR3: TGCGCCAGCAGCCATGAGGGGGTGCGCGGCACCTTC. The encoded protein is CASSHEGVRGTF.

In its sample, this clonotype was seen a few times. The chain is built from TRBV7-9 and TRBJ2-2, with 7 bases fitting TRBD1. Trimming removed 6 bases from V and 1 base from J; junction bases left unmatched: 8. Per germline, CDR1 SEHNR and CDR2 FQNEAQ (reference sequence). This CDR3 spans 16 amino acids. The CDR3 is CASSFPGTVNTGELFF. CDR3 DNA: TGTGCCAGCAGTTTTCCCGGGACAGTGAACACCGGGGAGCTGTTTTTT. The full variable domain, with the rest looked up from reference TRBV7-9 and TRBJ2-2, is DTGVSQNPRHKITKRGQNVTFRCDPISEHNRLYWYRQTLGQGPEFLTYFQNEAQLEKSRLLSDRFSAERPKGSFSTLEIQRTEQGDSAMYLCASSFPGTVNTGELFFGEGSRLTVL.

This clonotype was detected a few times. This chain uses TRBV15 with TRBJ2-2, with D unclear. This CDR3 comprises 14 residues. The V end lost 0 bases, the J end lost 7 bases, and 9 bases lay between the germline ends. The germline V gene has CDR1 LNHNV and CDR2 YYDKDF (reference sequence). CDR3 in amino acids: CATSRDPKNGELFF. The CDR3 region has the DNA TGTGCCACCAGCAGAGACCCAAAGAACGGGGAGCTGTTTTTT. Full variable domain (rest looked up from reference TRBV15 and TRBJ2-2): DAMVIQNPRYQVTQFGKPVTLSCSQTLNHNVMYWYQQKSSQAPKLLFHYYDKDFNNEADTPDNFQSRRPNTSFCFLDIRSPGLGDTAMYLCATSRDPKNGELFFGEGSRLTVL.

J is TRBJ2-7 and V is TRBV12-3 or TRBV12-4, with D tentatively TRBD1 or TRBD2 (5 bases each). Trimming removed 4 bases at V and 2 bases at J, with 15 bases between. This CDR3 has 15 amino acids. In DNA form, the CDR3 reads TGTGCCAGCAGTTACGGGGCCTCAGGGCCCTACGAGCAGTACTTC. Translated, it gives CASSYGASGPYEQYF.

This clonotype was seen a few times. The rearrangement joins TRBV4-2 to TRBJ2-7; 8 nucleotides match TRBD2. Germline assignment: CDR1 LGHNA and CDR2 YNFKEQ. This CDR3 contains 17 residues. V trimming: 4 bases; J trimming: 5 bases; junction bases outside the gene matches: 16. CDR3 sequence: CASSRAGQGSGANEQYF. The CDR3 region has the DNA TGTGCCAGCAGCCGGGCTGGTCAGGGTAGCGGGGCTAACGAGCAGTACTTC.

This clonotype was counted only a few times. This chain joins TRBV4-3 and TRBJ1-2; TRBD1 is a possible D gene (5 bases). Germline values: CDR1 LGHNA, CDR2 YSLEER. Trimming left V 0 bases short and J 6 bases short, with 14 bases between. This CDR3 spans 15 amino acids. CDR3 nucleotide sequence: TGCGCCAGCAGCCAAGATCTTATGAGGGGAGATGGCTACACCTTC. It specifies CASSQDLMRGDGYTF.

This clonotype has just a few counts. This sequence joins TRBV10-3 and TRBJ2-7; perhaps TRBD1 as D (6 bases). The CDR3 loop spans 16 amino acids. Trimming removed 0 bases at V and 3 bases at J, with 15 bases between. Germline-derived CDR1 and CDR2 are ENHRY and SYGVKD. CDR3 residues: CAISESTGLPLYEQYF. CDR3 bases: TGTGCCATCAGTGAGTCCACAGGGTTACCTCTCTACGAGCAGTACTTC.

The chain links TRBV30 to TRBJ1-5; no clear D. The length of the CDR3 is 13 residues. V lost 0 bases, J lost 2 bases, and 5 bases lay in between. Germline V gene data show CDR1 as GTSNPN and CDR2 as SVGIG (reference sequence). CDR3 region: CAWSVNRNQPQHF. In nucleotides, the CDR3 is TGTGCCTGGAGTGTAAACCGCAATCAGCCCCAGCATTTT.

This chain joins TRBV6-1 and TRBJ2-7, with 11 bases aligning to TRBD2. From germline, CDR1 is MNHNS and CDR2 SASEGT. V lost 8 bases and J lost 1; bases outside the gene matches: 10. The CDR3 runs 16 residues. CDR3 DNA: TGTGCCAGCTCCGAATCCGGGACTAGCGGTTCCTACGAGCAGTACTTC. It codes for CASSESGTSGSYEQYF.